These 28 T cell receptor beta chains were sequenced from one sample in a study of blood T cell repertoires in COVID-19. TCRdb keeps only in-frame clones here, not all; method: immunoSEQ multiplex PCR. Altogether 50,000 to 55,000 clones are present, more than 70% being singletons, with the ten largest covering roughly 6.7%. The sample consisted of peripheral blood. The receptors come from a man between 60 and 75 years old with acute or convalescent COVID-19.

This sequence joins TRBV7-3 and TRBJ1-1, with D perhaps matching TRBD1 (6 bases). The ends were cut back, 1 base at V and 7 bases at J, with 13 bases in the middle. The germline gives CDR1 SGHTA, CDR2 FQGTGA. The CDR3 covers 14 residues. The CDR3 protein is CASSLSGGRGEAFF. The CDR3 region has the DNA TGTGCCAGCAGCTTAAGCGGGGGGCGAGGTGAAGCTTTCTTT.

The rearrangement uses TRBV24-1 and TRBJ2-3; TRBD2 agrees at 11 bases. Germline CDR1 reads KGHDR; CDR2 reads SFDVKD. V lost 3 bases, J lost 4 bases, and 11 bases stayed unmatched. The CDR3 consists of 18 residues. The CDR3 DNA reads as TGTGCCACCAGTGATCCGGGACTAGCGGCAGACGATGCAGATACGCAGTATTTT. It specifies CATSDPGLAADDADTQYF.

V gene TRBV28 combines with J gene TRBJ1-2, with D maybe TRBD1 (6 bases). Germline CDR1 MDHEN, CDR2 SYDVKM. Trimming shortened V by 1 base and J by 8 bases, and 14 bases separated the two germline ends. There are 14 residues in the CDR3. CDR3 coding DNA: TGTGCCAGCAGTTTATACGGGACATCTGAAGGCTACACCTTC. Residues: CASSLYGTSEGYTF.

The rearrangement joins TRBV7-3 to TRBJ2-1; 10 nucleotides match TRBD2. The V gene end was trimmed by 5 bases and the J gene end by 8 bases; junction bases not matched to a gene: 9. This CDR3 spans 15 amino acids. The germline V gene encodes CDR1 SGHTA and CDR2 FQGTGA. CDR3 DNA sequence: TGTGCCAGCAGCGCCAGCGGGAGGGCCAAAGATGAGCAGTTCTTC. This translates into CASSASGRAKDEQFF. Looking up the rest from reference TRBV7-3 and TRBJ2-1 gives the full variable domain: GAGVSQTPSNKVTEKGKYVELRCDPISGHTALYWYRQSLGQGPEFLIYFQGTGAADDSGLPNDRFFAVRPEGSVSTLKIQRTERGDSAVYLCASSASGRAKDEQFFGPGTRLTVL.

The chain carries TRBV6-2 or TRBV6-3 and TRBJ2-1; 11 nucleotides align to TRBD2. With 2 bases clipped from V and 1 base from J, the junction kept 4 bases outside the gene matches. This CDR3 is built from 17 residues. The V gene's germline CDR1 is MNHEY and CDR2 SVGEGT. CDR3 nucleotides: TGTGCCAGCAGTTACGTAGCGGGAGGGCTTTCCTACAATGAGCAGTTCTTC. As protein: CASSYVAGGLSYNEQFF.

The chain couples TRBV5-5 to TRBJ2-6; 9 bases fit TRBD1. Germline V gene lookup returns CDR1 SGHKS and CDR2 YYEKEE (reference sequence). V was pared by 5 bases and J by 2 bases, with 8 bases of the junction left unmatched. The CDR3 loop spans 17 amino acids. CDR3: CASRTGTGWPGANVLTF. The DNA of the CDR3 is TGTGCCAGCAGGACCGGGACAGGGTGGCCTGGGGCCAACGTCCTGACTTTC.

This chain links TRBV7-2 with TRBJ2-7; perhaps TRBD2 as D (6 bases). Between the trimmed V and J ends, which lost 0 bases and 7 bases, there was a span of 16 bases. Germline values: CDR1 SGHTA, CDR2 FQGNSA. The CDR3 has 15 amino acids. The CDR3 DNA is TGTGCCAGCAGCTTAGCGCAGGGCGGCGGGATGGAGCAGTACTTC. Amino acids: CASSLAQGGGMEQYF. Full variable domain (remainder filled in from reference TRBV7-2 and TRBJ2-7): GAGVSQSPSNKVTEKGKDVELRCDPISGHTALYWYRQSLGQGLEFLIYFQGNSAPDKSGLPSDRFSAERTGGSVSTLTIQRTQQEDSAVYLCASSLAQGGGMEQYFGPGTRLTVT.

V usage is TRBV24-1 and J usage is TRBJ2-3; TRBD2 matches 7 bases. The germline V gene has CDR1 KGHDR and CDR2 SFDVKD. Germline trimming cut 6 bases from V and 0 bases from J; bases unmatched to any gene: 23. This CDR3 contains 21 residues. The CDR3 region has the DNA TGTGCCACCAGTACCCTCTCGCCTAGAGGTCAAGGGAGGGGAAGCACAGATACGCAGTATTTT. It yields the protein CATSTLSPRGQGRGSTDTQYF.

V usage is TRBV12-3 or TRBV12-4 and J usage is TRBJ1-1, with 7 bases that match TRBD1. V dropped 6 bases and J dropped 8; count of bases not matched to a gene: 9. The CDR3 loop spans 13 amino acids. The CDR3 DNA reads as TGTGCCAGCAGCCCAGGACAGGCTACGGAAGCTTTCTTT. Encoded protein: CASSPGQATEAFF.

The gene calls are TRBV2 and TRBJ2-1; 10 bases agree with TRBD2. The CDR3 has 16 amino acids. The ends lost 6 bases at V and 0 bases at J; junction bases unmatched: 5. Germline lookup yields CDR1 SNHLY and CDR2 FYNNEI. The CDR3 reads CASSGLAVSSYNEQFF. The CDR3 DNA sequence: TGTGCCAGCAGCGGACTAGCGGTAAGCTCCTACAATGAGCAGTTCTTC.

V gene TRBV24-1 combines with J gene TRBJ2-1; D might be TRBD2 (5 bases). CDR3 length: 15 residues. V lost 1 base to trimming and J lost 4 bases, with 10 bases between them. Germline CDR1 KGHDR, CDR2 SFDVKD. The CDR3 region is CATSDLARGYNEQFF. CDR3 DNA: TGTGCCACCAGTGATTTAGCGAGAGGGTACAATGAGCAGTTCTTC.

The chain carries TRBV18 and TRBJ1-1, with 10 bases fitting TRBD1. Per the germline V gene, CDR1 is KGHSH and CDR2 is LQKENI. The CDR3 length is 17 residues. V trimming: 3 bases; J trimming: 3 bases; junction bases outside the gene matches: 10. The CDR3 DNA reads as TGTGCCAGCTCACCGTTTGATCTGACAGGGGGCTACACTGAAGCTTTCTTT. Encoded protein: CASSPFDLTGGYTEAFF.

V is TRBV6-6 and J is TRBJ1-1; 7 positions match TRBD1. CDR3 length equals 14 residues. The germline V gene has CDR1 MNHNY and CDR2 SVGAGI (reference sequence). J was trimmed by 1 base and V by 6 bases; bases with no gene match: 5. The chain's CDR3 is CASRRQGPNTEAFF. The CDR3 DNA reads as TGTGCCAGCAGACGACAGGGTCCGAACACTGAAGCTTTCTTT.

This chain links TRBV28 with TRBJ1-1; 7 bases match TRBD1. V gave up 5 bases and J gave up 6 bases; unmatched junction bases: 12. CDR3 length: 15 residues. CDR1 MDHEN and CDR2 SYDVKM come from the germline V gene. The CDR3 bases are TGTGCCAGCAGTGGTACAGGGGATGGTAGGCCTGAAGCTTTCTTT. Its protein product is CASSGTGDGRPEAFF.

The rearrangement joins TRBV25-1 to TRBJ1-2; weak D call: TRBD1 (6 bases). Per germline, CDR1 MGHDK and CDR2 SYGVNS. Trimming removed 5 bases from V and 4 bases from J, with 20 bases in between. The CDR3 runs to 16 residues. Here the CDR3 DNA reads TGTGCCAGCAGTCCAGTCGGGACACAGGCTTTCTATGGCTACACCTTC. Its translation: CASSPVGTQAFYGYTF.

The gene calls are TRBV20-1 and TRBJ2-1; 8 positions agree with TRBD2. The germline V gene has CDR1 DFQATT and CDR2 SNEGSKA (reference sequence). The CDR3 spans 11 residues. J was trimmed by 16 bases and V by 1 base; bases with no gene match: 6. The CDR3, as DNA: TGCAGTGCTAGAGGCCTAGCGGGTACTTTCTTC. Translation: CSARGLAGTFF.

The CDR3 DNA reads TGTGCCACCAGCAGAGAGGGGACAGGGGGCTCCTACGAGCAGTACTTC. The encoded protein is CATSREGTGGSYEQYF. V is TRBV15 and J is TRBJ2-7, with 11 nucleotides matching TRBD1. Germline V gene lookup returns CDR1 LNHNV and CDR2 YYDKDF (reference sequence). This CDR3 contains 16 residues. V shed 0 bases, J shed 0 bases, and the junction held 1 base outside the gene matches.

The V call is TRBV3-1 (or the pseudogene TRBV3-2), the J call TRBJ1-3; no definite D call. V lost 4 bases and J lost 7, with 14 bases in between. Germline V lookup: CDR1 LGHDT, CDR2 YNNKEL (reference sequence). The CDR3 consists of 14 residues. The CDR3 loop reads CASSLSDVINTIYF. The CDR3 DNA follows: TGTGCCAGCAGCCTGAGCGACGTGATTAACACCATATATTTT.

This clone was recorded only once. The chain employs TRBV27 and TRBJ2-7, with a weak D call TRBD2 (7 bases). Germline lookup yields CDR1 MNHEY and CDR2 SMNVEV (reference sequence). CDR3 length: 15 amino acids. V was cut by 2 bases and J by 1 base, with 12 bases left in between. CDR3 in DNA: TGTGCCAGCAGTTTAAGCGGGACACTGTCCTACGAGCAGTACTTC. Translating gives CASSLSGTLSYEQYF.

The chain combines TRBV19 with TRBJ2-5, with TRBD1 as a possible D gene (5 bases). Germline assignment: CDR1 LNHDA and CDR2 SQIVND (reference sequence). The CDR3 spans 14 residues. Trimming pared 4 bases from V and 6 bases from J, leaving 15 bases between. As DNA, the CDR3 is TGTGCCAGTAGTACCGGACGGCAGGGAAAGACCCAGTACTTC. It codes for CASSTGRQGKTQYF.

The chain is built from TRBV4-1 and TRBJ2-7, with a possible D match to TRBD2 (5 bases). V was clipped by 0 bases and J by 0 bases, with 12 bases between them. The CDR3 sequence is 16 residues long. CDR1 and CDR2 from the germline V gene are MGHRA and YSYEKL. CDR3 DNA sequence: TGCGCCAGCAGCCAAGAGGCCGGGGTACACTCCTACGAGCAGTACTTC. This encodes CASSQEAGVHSYEQYF.

The V call is TRBV6-5, the J call TRBJ2-7; 11 bases align to TRBD2. This CDR3 has 15 amino acids. V was pared by 6 bases and J by 1 base, with 5 bases of the junction left unmatched. Germline CDR1 reads MNHEY; CDR2 reads SVGAGI. CDR3 residues: CASSRRTSGSYEQYF. As DNA, the CDR3 is TGTGCCAGCAGCAGGAGGACTAGCGGGTCCTACGAGCAGTACTTC.

The rearrangement uses TRBV5-6 and TRBJ2-3; D ambiguous. The CDR3 has 16 amino acids. The ends were cut back, 4 bases at V and 3 bases at J, with 18 bases in the middle. CDR1 SGHDT and CDR2 YYEEEE come from the germline V gene. The CDR3 DNA reads as TGTGCCAGCAGCCCGCAACACACACGGGTAACAGATACGCAGTATTTT. Its translation is CASSPQHTRVTDTQYF.

V usage is TRBV28 and J usage is TRBJ1-5; 8 bases line up with TRBD1. This CDR3 has 14 residues. V gave up 7 bases and J gave up 4 bases; unmatched junction bases: 6. CDR1 is MDHEN, CDR2 SYDVKM, per germline. CDR3: CASTGYRGNQPQHF. CDR3 coding DNA: TGTGCCAGCACCGGATACAGGGGGAATCAGCCCCAGCATTTT.

This chain links TRBV7-3 with TRBJ2-1, with TRBD2 matching over 8 bases. This CDR3 spans 17 amino acids. In germline, CDR1 is SGHTA, CDR2 FQGTGA. V lost 0 bases, J lost 4 bases, and 8 bases stayed unmatched. The CDR3 DNA reads TGTGCCAGCAGCTTAACCGGGGGGGGATCGGGTTACAATGAGCAGTTCTTC. Its translation: CASSLTGGGSGYNEQFF. Based on the CDR3 plus reference TRBV7-3 and TRBJ2-1, the full variable domain is GAGVSQTPSNKVTEKGKYVELRCDPISGHTALYWYRQSLGQGPEFLIYFQGTGAADDSGLPNDRFFAVRPEGSVSTLKIQRTERGDSAVYLCASSLTGGGSGYNEQFFGPGTRLTVL.

This chain uses TRBV5-1 with TRBJ1-5; maybe TRBD1 (5 bases). The CDR3 contains 15 residues. V was clipped by 2 bases and J by 7 bases, with 16 bases between them. CDR1 SGHRS and CDR2 YFSETQ come from the germline V gene. The DNA of the CDR3 is TGCGCCAGCAGCTTCGGAGGGGACCCAAGACAGCCCCAGCATTTT. Protein sequence: CASSFGGDPRQPQHF. Looking up the rest from reference TRBV5-1 and TRBJ1-5 gives the full variable domain: KAGVTQTPRYLIKTRGQQVTLSCSPISGHRSVSWYQQTPGQGLQFLFEYFSETQRNKGNFPGRFSGRQFSNSRSEMNVSTLELGDSALYLCASSFGGDPRQPQHFGDGTRLSIL.

The CDR3 bases are TGTGCCACCAGTGATCCAAGCGGGAGGGGTGAGACCCAGTACTTC. Residues: CATSDPSGRGETQYF. The J gene is TRBJ2-5, the V gene TRBV24-1; TRBD2 aligns across 10 bases. The V gene's germline CDR1 is KGHDR and CDR2 SFDVKD. V gave up 3 bases and J gave up 5 bases; unmatched junction bases: 5. The CDR3 extends over 15 amino acids.

V usage is TRBV6-1 and J usage is TRBJ2-3; D may be TRBD2 (7 bases). V dropped 2 bases and J dropped 2 bases, with 14 bases sitting between them. CDR1 and CDR2 from the germline V gene are MNHNS and SASEGT. This CDR3 comprises 16 residues. The CDR3 protein is CASSEWGGRNTDTQYF. CDR3 nucleotide sequence: TGTGCCAGCAGTGAATGGGGGGGCCGAAACACAGATACGCAGTATTTT.